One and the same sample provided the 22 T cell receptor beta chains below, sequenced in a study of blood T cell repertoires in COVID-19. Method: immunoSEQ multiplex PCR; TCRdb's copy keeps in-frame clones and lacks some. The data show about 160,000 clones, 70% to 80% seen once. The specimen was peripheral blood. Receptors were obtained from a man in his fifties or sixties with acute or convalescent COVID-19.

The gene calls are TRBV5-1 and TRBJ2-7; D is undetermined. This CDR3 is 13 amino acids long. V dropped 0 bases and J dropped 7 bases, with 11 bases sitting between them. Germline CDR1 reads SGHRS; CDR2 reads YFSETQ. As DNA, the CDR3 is TGCGCCAGCAGCTTGGCGGCCCGCGGAGAGCAGTACTTC. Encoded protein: CASSLAARGEQYF.

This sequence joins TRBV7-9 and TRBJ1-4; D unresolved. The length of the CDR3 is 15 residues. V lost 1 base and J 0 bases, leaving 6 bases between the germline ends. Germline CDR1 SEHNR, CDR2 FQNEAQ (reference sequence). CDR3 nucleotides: TGTGCCAGCAGCTTAGTGGGCACAACTAATGAAAAACTGTTTTTT. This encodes CASSLVGTTNEKLFF.

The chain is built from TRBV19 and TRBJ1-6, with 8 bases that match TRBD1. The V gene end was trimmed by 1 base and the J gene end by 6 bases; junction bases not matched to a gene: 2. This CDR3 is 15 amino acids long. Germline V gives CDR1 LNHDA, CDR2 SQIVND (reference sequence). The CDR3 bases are TGTGCCAGTAGTATAGGAGGACAGGGTAATTCACCCCTCCACTTT. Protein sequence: CASSIGGQGNSPLHF.

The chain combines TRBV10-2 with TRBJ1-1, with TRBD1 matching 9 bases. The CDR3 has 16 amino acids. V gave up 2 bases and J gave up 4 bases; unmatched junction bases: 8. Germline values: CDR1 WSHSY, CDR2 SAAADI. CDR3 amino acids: CASSETGGGGGTEAFF. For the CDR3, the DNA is TGCGCCAGCAGTGAGACAGGGGGCGGTGGGGGCACTGAAGCTTTCTTT.

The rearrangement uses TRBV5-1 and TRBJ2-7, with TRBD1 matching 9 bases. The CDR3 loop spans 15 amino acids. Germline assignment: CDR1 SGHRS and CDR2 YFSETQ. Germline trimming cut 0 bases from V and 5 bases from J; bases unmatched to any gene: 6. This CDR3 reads CASSLDGQGRDEQYF. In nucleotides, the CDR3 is TGCGCCAGCAGCTTGGATGGACAGGGGCGCGACGAGCAGTACTTC. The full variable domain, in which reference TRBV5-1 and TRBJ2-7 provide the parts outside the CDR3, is KAGVTQTPRYLIKTRGQQVTLSCSPISGHRSVSWYQQTPGQGLQFLFEYFSETQRNKGNFPGRFSGRQFSNSRSEMNVSTLELGDSALYLCASSLDGQGRDEQYFGPGTRLTVT.

The CDR3 nucleotides read TGTGCCAGCAGCACTGGGGAGGGGCTAAAAAACATTCAGTACTTC. It is translated as CASSTGEGLKNIQYF. This chain connects TRBV6-5 to TRBJ2-4, with 7 bases aligning to TRBD2. Trimming took 6 bases from V and 4 from J; bases not matched to a gene: 9. The CDR3 runs to 15 residues. Germline assignment: CDR1 MNHEY and CDR2 SVGAGI.

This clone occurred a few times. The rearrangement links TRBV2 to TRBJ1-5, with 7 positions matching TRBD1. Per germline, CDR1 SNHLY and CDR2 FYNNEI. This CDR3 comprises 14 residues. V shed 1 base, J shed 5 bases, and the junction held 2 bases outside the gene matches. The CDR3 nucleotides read TGTGCCAGCAGTGAAGGACAGGGAGATCAGCCCCAGCATTTT. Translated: CASSEGQGDQPQHF.

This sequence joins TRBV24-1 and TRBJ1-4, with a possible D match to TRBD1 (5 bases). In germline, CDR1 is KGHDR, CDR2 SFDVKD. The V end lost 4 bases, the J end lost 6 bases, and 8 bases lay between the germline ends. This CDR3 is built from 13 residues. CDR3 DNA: TGTGCCACCAGTGAGGGGGGGGATGAAAAACTGTTTTTT. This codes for CATSEGGDEKLFF.

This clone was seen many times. The CDR3 DNA reads as TGCGCCAGCAGCCCTAAGGGACAGGGGCATGGAACTGAAGCTTTCTTT. Its translation: CASSPKGQGHGTEAFF. This chain connects TRBV10-1 to TRBJ1-1; 10 nucleotides align to TRBD1. V was clipped by 6 bases and J by 5 bases; unmatched bases: 12. The germline CDR1 and CDR2 sequences are WNHNN and SYGVQD (reference sequence). The CDR3 sequence is 16 residues long.

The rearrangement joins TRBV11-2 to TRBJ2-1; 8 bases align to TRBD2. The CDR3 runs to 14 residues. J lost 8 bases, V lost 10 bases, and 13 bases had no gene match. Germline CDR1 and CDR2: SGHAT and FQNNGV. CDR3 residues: CATLAGGAVYEQFF. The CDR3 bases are TGTGCCACCTTAGCCGGGGGGGCGGTGTATGAGCAGTTCTTC.

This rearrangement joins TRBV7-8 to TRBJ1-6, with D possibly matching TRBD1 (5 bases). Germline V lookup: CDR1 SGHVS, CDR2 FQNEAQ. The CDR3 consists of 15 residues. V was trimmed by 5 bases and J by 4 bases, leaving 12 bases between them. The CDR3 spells CASSAGRGYNSPLHF. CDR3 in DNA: TGTGCCAGCAGCGCCGGGAGGGGTTATAATTCACCCCTCCACTTT.

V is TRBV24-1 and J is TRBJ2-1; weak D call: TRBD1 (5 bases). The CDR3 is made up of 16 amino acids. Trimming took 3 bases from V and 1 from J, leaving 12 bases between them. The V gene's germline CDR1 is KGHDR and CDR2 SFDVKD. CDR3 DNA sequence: TGTGCCACCAGTGATCTGGACACTAATTCCTACAATGAGCAGTTCTTC. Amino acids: CATSDLDTNSYNEQFF.

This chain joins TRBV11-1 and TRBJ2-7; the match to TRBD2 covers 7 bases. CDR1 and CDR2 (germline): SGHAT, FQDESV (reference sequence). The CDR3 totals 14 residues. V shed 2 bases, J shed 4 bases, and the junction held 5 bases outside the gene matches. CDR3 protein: CASSLSGEAYEQYF. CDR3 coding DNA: TGTGCCAGCAGCTTAAGCGGGGAGGCATACGAGCAGTACTTC. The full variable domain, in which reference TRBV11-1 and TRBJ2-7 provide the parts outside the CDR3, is EAEVAQSPRYKITEKSQAVAFWCDPISGHATLYWYRQILGQGPELLVQFQDESVVDDSQLPKDRFSAERLKGVDSTLKIQPAELGDSAMYLCASSLSGEAYEQYFGPGTRLTVT.

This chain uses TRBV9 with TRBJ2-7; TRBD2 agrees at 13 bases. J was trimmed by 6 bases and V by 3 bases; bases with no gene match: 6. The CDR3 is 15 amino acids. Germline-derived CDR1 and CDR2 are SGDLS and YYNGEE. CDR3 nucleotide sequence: TGTGCCAGCAGCGCAATCGGGACTAGCGGGACCGAGCAGTACTTC. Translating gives CASSAIGTSGTEQYF.

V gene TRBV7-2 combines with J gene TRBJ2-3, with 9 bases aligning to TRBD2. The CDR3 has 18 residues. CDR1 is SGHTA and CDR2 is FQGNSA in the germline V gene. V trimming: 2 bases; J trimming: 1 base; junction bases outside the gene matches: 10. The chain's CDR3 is CASSLKVAGGMGTDTQYF. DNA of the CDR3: TGTGCCAGCAGCTTAAAAGTTGCGGGGGGGATGGGCACAGATACGCAGTATTTT.

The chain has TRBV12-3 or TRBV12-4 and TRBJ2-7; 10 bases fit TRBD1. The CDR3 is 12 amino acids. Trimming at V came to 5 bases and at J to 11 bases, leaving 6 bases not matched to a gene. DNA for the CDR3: TGTGCCAGCAGTACACCGACAGGGGGCAAGTACTTC. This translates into CASSTPTGGKYF.

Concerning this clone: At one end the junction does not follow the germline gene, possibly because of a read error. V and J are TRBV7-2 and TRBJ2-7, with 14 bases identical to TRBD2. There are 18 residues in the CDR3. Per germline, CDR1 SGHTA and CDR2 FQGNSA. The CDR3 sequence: CASSLVGTSGGSPYEQYF. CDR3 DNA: TGTGCCAGCAGTTTAGTAGGGACTAGCGGGGGATCCCCCTACGAGCAGTACTTC.

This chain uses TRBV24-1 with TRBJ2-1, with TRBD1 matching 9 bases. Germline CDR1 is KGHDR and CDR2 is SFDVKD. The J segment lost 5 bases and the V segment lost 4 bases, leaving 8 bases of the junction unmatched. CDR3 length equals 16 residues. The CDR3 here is CATSEAGQGRNNEQFF. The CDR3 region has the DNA TGTGCCACCAGTGAGGCAGGACAGGGGCGGAACAATGAGCAGTTCTTC.

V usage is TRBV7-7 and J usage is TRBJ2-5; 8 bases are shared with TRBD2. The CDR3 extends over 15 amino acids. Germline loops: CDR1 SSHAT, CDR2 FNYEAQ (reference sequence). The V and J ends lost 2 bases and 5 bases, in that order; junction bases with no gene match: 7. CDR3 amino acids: CASSLLRGELETQYF. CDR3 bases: TGTGCCAGCAGCTTATTGCGGGGGGAGTTGGAGACCCAGTACTTC.

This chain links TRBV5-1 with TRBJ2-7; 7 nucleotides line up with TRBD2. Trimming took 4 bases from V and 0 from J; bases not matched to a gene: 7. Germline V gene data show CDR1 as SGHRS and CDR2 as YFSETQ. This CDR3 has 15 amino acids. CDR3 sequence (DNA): TGCGCCAGCAGCCCCGGGGGGTCCTCCTCCTACGAGCAGTACTTC. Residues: CASSPGGSSSYEQYF.

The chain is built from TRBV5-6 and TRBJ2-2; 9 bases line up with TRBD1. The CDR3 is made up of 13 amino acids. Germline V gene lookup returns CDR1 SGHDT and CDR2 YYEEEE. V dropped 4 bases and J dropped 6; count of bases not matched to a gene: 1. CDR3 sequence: CASSRTGAGELFF. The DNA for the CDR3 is TGTGCCAGCAGCCGGACAGGGGCCGGGGAGCTGTTTTTT.

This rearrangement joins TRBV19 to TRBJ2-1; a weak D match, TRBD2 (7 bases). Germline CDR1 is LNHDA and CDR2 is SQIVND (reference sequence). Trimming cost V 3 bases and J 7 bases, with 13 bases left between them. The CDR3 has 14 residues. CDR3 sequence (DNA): TGTGCCAGTAGTATGGGGGGGCTAAGAAATGAGCAGTTCTTC. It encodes CASSMGGLRNEQFF.